A selection of T cell receptor beta chains follows, all from one sample in a study of T cells after yellow fever vaccination. TCRdb reprocessed the 5' RACE reads with MiXCR, giving one entry per CDR3 protein. The table lists hundreds of thousands of distinct CDR3 sequences, under 15% of them singletons. Sequences were derived from CD4+ T cells sorted from PBMCs, sampled 15 days after the yellow fever booster vaccination. The source is a man younger than 30 who received the YFV17D yellow fever vaccine. The CDR3 runs from the conserved cysteine through the conserved F or W. Fields, in order: J gene, V gene, D gene, clone size, CDR3 DNA, CDR3 protein. D genes are given only for firm matches. Where a row states a size, it is once, few, many or the class of an expanded clone; other rows omit it.

j_call: TRBJ2-7; v_call: TRBV28; d_call: TRBD1; clone_size: few; cdr3_nt: TGTGCCAGCAGCCATTCGGACAGGAACTACGAGCAGTACTTC; cdr3_aa: CASSHSDRNYEQYF
j_call: TRBJ2-7; v_call: TRBV7-2; d_call: TRBD1; clone_size: few; cdr3_nt: TGTGCCAGCAGTCTCGTTGCAGGGGGACCCTACGAGCAGTACTTC; cdr3_aa: CASSLVAGGPYEQYF
j_call: TRBJ2-2; v_call: TRBV10-3; d_call: TRBD2; clone_size: few; cdr3_nt: TGTGCCATCTTGCCAGCGGGGGGGGCTGTGTCCTCGAACACCGGGGAGCTGTTTTTT; cdr3_aa: CAILPAGGAVSSNTGELFF
j_call: TRBJ1-2; v_call: TRBV24-1; d_call: TRBD1; clone_size: .; cdr3_nt: TGTGCCACCAGTGACGAGACAGGGGAAAACGGCTACACCTTC; cdr3_aa: CATSDETGENGYTF
j_call: TRBJ1-2; v_call: TRBV7-2; d_call: .; clone_size: .; cdr3_nt: TGTGCCAGCAGCTCCTCCGGGGGTGGCTACACCTTC; cdr3_aa: CASSSSGGGYTF
j_call: TRBJ1-6; v_call: TRBV9; d_call: .; clone_size: .; cdr3_nt: TGTGCCAGCAGCGTGGCAGGGGAGAATTCACCCCTCCACTTT; cdr3_aa: CASSVAGENSPLHF
j_call: TRBJ2-1; v_call: TRBV3-1; d_call: .; clone_size: .; cdr3_nt: TGTGCCAGCAGCCAAGAGGGGGACGATGAGCAGTTCTTC; cdr3_aa: CASSQEGDDEQFF
j_call: TRBJ1-4; v_call: TRBV6-6; d_call: .; clone_size: few; cdr3_nt: TGTGCCAGCAGCCCCGCTGAGAATGAAAAACTGTTTTTT; cdr3_aa: CASSPAENEKLFF
j_call: TRBJ1-1; v_call: TRBV6-5; d_call: .; clone_size: many; cdr3_nt: TGTGCCAGCAGCTTCCGAGCCACAGGCGTAGGCACTGAAGCTTTCTTT; cdr3_aa: CASSFRATGVGTEAFF
j_call: TRBJ1-1; v_call: TRBV5-1; d_call: .; clone_size: many; cdr3_nt: TGCGCCAGCAGACCAACCCGGGACACCATTAACACTGAAGCTTTCTTT; cdr3_aa: CASRPTRDTINTEAFF
j_call: TRBJ1-2; v_call: TRBV5-1; d_call: .; clone_size: .; cdr3_nt: TGCGCCAGCAGCTTGGCCAGCGGGGCTGGCTATGGCTACACCTTC; cdr3_aa: CASSLASGAGYGYTF
j_call: TRBJ1-1; v_call: TRBV7-3; d_call: .; clone_size: .; cdr3_nt: TGTGCCAGCAGCTTAGAACCTGGGGCCACTGAAGCTTTCTTT; cdr3_aa: CASSLEPGATEAFF
j_call: TRBJ2-1; v_call: TRBV7-2; d_call: TRBD2; clone_size: .; cdr3_nt: TGTGCCAGCAGCTTATCTCCCCTCGGGACTAGCGGGGTGAGTGAGCAGTTCTTC; cdr3_aa: CASSLSPLGTSGVSEQFF
j_call: TRBJ1-5; v_call: TRBV7-4; d_call: .; clone_size: .; cdr3_nt: TGTGCCAGCAGCTTAGGGGTGGGAAGACCCAATCAGCCCCAGCATTTT; cdr3_aa: CASSLGVGRPNQPQHF
j_call: TRBJ2-1; v_call: TRBV24-1; d_call: TRBD1; clone_size: few; cdr3_nt: TGTGCCACCGGGACAGGGGGGCGAAATGAGCAGTTCTTC; cdr3_aa: CATGTGGRNEQFF
j_call: TRBJ2-1; v_call: TRBV10-3; d_call: .; clone_size: few; cdr3_nt: TGTGCCGTTCAGGGGAAGTCCTACAATGAGCAGTTCTTC; cdr3_aa: CAVQGKSYNEQFF
j_call: TRBJ2-7; v_call: TRBV7-2; d_call: .; clone_size: few; cdr3_nt: TGTGCCAGCAGCTTAGGCGGGTTAGATTACGAGCAGTACTTC; cdr3_aa: CASSLGGLDYEQYF
j_call: TRBJ2-7; v_call: TRBV7-2; d_call: .; clone_size: many; cdr3_nt: TGTGCCAGCAGCTTAGCTGACGGTTCCTACGAGCAGTACTTC; cdr3_aa: CASSLADGSYEQYF
j_call: TRBJ2-1; v_call: TRBV4-2; d_call: .; clone_size: few; cdr3_nt: TGTGCCAGCAGCCAAGTATCTAGCGCGAACAATGAGCAGTTCTTC; cdr3_aa: CASSQVSSANNEQFF
j_call: TRBJ1-2; v_call: TRBV30; d_call: .; clone_size: few; cdr3_nt: TGTGCCTGGAGTTGGCTGATAAACTATGGCTACACCTTC; cdr3_aa: CAWSWLINYGYTF
j_call: TRBJ2-6; v_call: TRBV27; d_call: .; clone_size: .; cdr3_nt: TGTGCCAGCAGTTTGTACTCTGGGGCCAACGTCCTGACTTTC; cdr3_aa: CASSLYSGANVLTF
j_call: TRBJ1-5; v_call: TRBV10-3; d_call: .; clone_size: .; cdr3_nt: TGTGCCATCAGTGCGGGGAGTCGCAATCAGCCCCAGCATTTT; cdr3_aa: CAISAGSRNQPQHF
j_call: TRBJ2-7; v_call: TRBV12-5; d_call: TRBD1; clone_size: few; cdr3_nt: TGTGCTAGTGGTTTGGTACTGACAGGGGAGTCAGTAGAGCAGTACTTC; cdr3_aa: CASGLVLTGESVEQYF
j_call: TRBJ1-5; v_call: TRBV20-1; d_call: .; clone_size: .; cdr3_nt: TGCTGTGCCGGCGGACGGCTGAATCAGCCCCAGCATTTT; cdr3_aa: CCAGGRLNQPQHF
j_call: TRBJ2-2; v_call: TRBV7-2; d_call: .; clone_size: .; cdr3_nt: TGTGCCAGCAGCTCGTGGTCCACCGGGGAGCTGTTTTTT; cdr3_aa: CASSSWSTGELFF
j_call: TRBJ2-5; v_call: TRBV3-1; d_call: .; clone_size: .; cdr3_nt: TGTGCCAGCAGCCCCTGGACAGCCCGAGAGACCCAGTACTTC; cdr3_aa: CASSPWTARETQYF
j_call: TRBJ1-1; v_call: TRBV12-5; d_call: .; clone_size: .; cdr3_nt: TGTGCTAGTGGTTTGGTACTCAATCAGGGGATGAACACTGAAGCTTTCTTT; cdr3_aa: CASGLVLNQGMNTEAFF
j_call: TRBJ2-3; v_call: TRBV5-1; d_call: .; clone_size: .; cdr3_nt: TGCGCCAGCAGTGTGCAGGGGCAAGATACGCAGTATTTT; cdr3_aa: CASSVQGQDTQYF
j_call: TRBJ2-7; v_call: TRBV7-2; d_call: .; clone_size: many; cdr3_nt: TGTGCCAGCAGCAACCGGGCCGATGGGTGGGAGCAGTACTTC; cdr3_aa: CASSNRADGWEQYF
j_call: TRBJ1-2; v_call: TRBV6-5; d_call: .; clone_size: .; cdr3_nt: TGTGCCAGCAGCCCCGAGTTAGGCCCTGGCTATGGCTACACCTTC; cdr3_aa: CASSPELGPGYGYTF
j_call: TRBJ1-1; v_call: TRBV29-1; d_call: .; clone_size: .; cdr3_nt: TGCAGCTTAACCACGGGCTCCAACACTGAAGCTTTCTTT; cdr3_aa: CSLTTGSNTEAFF
j_call: TRBJ1-2; v_call: TRBV7-6; d_call: .; clone_size: few; cdr3_nt: TGTGCCAGCAGCCGTGTTGGGACGGACTATGGCTACACCTTC; cdr3_aa: CASSRVGTDYGYTF
j_call: TRBJ2-1; v_call: TRBV6-2/TRBV6-3; d_call: TRBD2; clone_size: few; cdr3_nt: TGTGCCGGGGGGGGAGGGAATGAGCAGTTCTTC; cdr3_aa: CAGGGGNEQFF
j_call: TRBJ2-2; v_call: TRBV24-1; d_call: TRBD1; clone_size: .; cdr3_nt: TGTGCCACCAGTGATTCCCCAGGGGGTAAGAACACCGGGGAGCTGTTTTTT; cdr3_aa: CATSDSPGGKNTGELFF
j_call: TRBJ1-1; v_call: TRBV5-6; d_call: TRBD1; clone_size: many; cdr3_nt: TGTGCCAGCAGCTATGACAGGGTGGGTGAAGCTTTCTTT; cdr3_aa: CASSYDRVGEAFF
j_call: TRBJ2-5; v_call: TRBV10-2; d_call: TRBD2; clone_size: .; cdr3_nt: TGCGCCAGCAGATTAGCGGGGGTGGGGGAGACCCAGTACTTC; cdr3_aa: CASRLAGVGETQYF
j_call: TRBJ2-4; v_call: TRBV4-3; d_call: TRBD1; clone_size: .; cdr3_nt: TGCGCCAGCAGCCCGGGTAGGGGGCGACCCAAAAACATTCAGTACTTC; cdr3_aa: CASSPGRGRPKNIQYF
j_call: TRBJ1-2; v_call: TRBV6-5; d_call: .; clone_size: .; cdr3_nt: TGTGCCAGCAGTTACACCAACAGGGTTTTGCCCGGCTACACCTTC; cdr3_aa: CASSYTNRVLPGYTF
j_call: TRBJ2-6; v_call: TRBV9; d_call: .; clone_size: .; cdr3_nt: TGTGCCAGCAGCGTAGCCTCCAAGGACGCCGACTCTGGGGCCAACGTCCTGACTTTC; cdr3_aa: CASSVASKDADSGANVLTF
j_call: TRBJ1-1; v_call: TRBV5-1; d_call: .; clone_size: many; cdr3_nt: TGCGCCAGCAGCTTGATTTCAGGCGCTGAAGCTTTCTTT; cdr3_aa: CASSLISGAEAFF
j_call: TRBJ1-5; v_call: TRBV20-1; d_call: .; clone_size: .; cdr3_nt: TGCAGTGCTGCCGGGACACTCGTCGGTCAGCCCCAGCATTTT; cdr3_aa: CSAAGTLVGQPQHF
j_call: TRBJ1-2; v_call: TRBV19; d_call: .; clone_size: .; cdr3_nt: TGTGCCAGTAGTTCTACCGTCCGGGCCAGTTATGGCTACACCTTC; cdr3_aa: CASSSTVRASYGYTF
j_call: TRBJ2-2; v_call: TRBV7-6; d_call: .; clone_size: few; cdr3_nt: TGTGCCAGCAGCCTAAGGCGGGGTAACACCGGGGAGCTGTTTTTT; cdr3_aa: CASSLRRGNTGELFF
j_call: TRBJ2-1; v_call: TRBV7-9; d_call: .; clone_size: many; cdr3_nt: TGTGCCAGCAGCTTCCAGGGCGGGTATGAGCAGTTCTTC; cdr3_aa: CASSFQGGYEQFF
j_call: TRBJ2-7; v_call: TRBV12-3/TRBV12-4; d_call: .; clone_size: once; cdr3_nt: TGTGCCAGCAGTTTCGGGACACTGGAGCAGTACTTC; cdr3_aa: CASSFGTLEQYF
j_call: TRBJ1-1; v_call: TRBV7-9; d_call: TRBD1; clone_size: few; cdr3_nt: TGTGCCAGCAGGACAGGGAGCACTGAAGCTTTCTTT; cdr3_aa: CASRTGSTEAFF
j_call: TRBJ2-3; v_call: TRBV20-1; d_call: TRBD1; clone_size: few; cdr3_nt: TGCAGTGTACGACAGGGTAGGGATACGCAGTATTTT; cdr3_aa: CSVRQGRDTQYF
j_call: TRBJ2-3; v_call: TRBV2; d_call: .; clone_size: .; cdr3_nt: TGTGCCAGCACGAAGGAAAGGACAGATACGCAGTATTTT; cdr3_aa: CASTKERTDTQYF
j_call: TRBJ2-5; v_call: TRBV5-1; d_call: .; clone_size: few; cdr3_nt: TGCGCCAGCAAGGGAGAGACCCAGTACTTC; cdr3_aa: CASKGETQYF
j_call: TRBJ2-5; v_call: TRBV7-9; d_call: TRBD2; clone_size: .; cdr3_nt: TGTGCCAGCAGCTCACCCTTAGGGAGGAGCGGGGGGGCCGAGACCCAGTACTTC; cdr3_aa: CASSSPLGRSGGAETQYF
j_call: TRBJ2-7; v_call: TRBV13; d_call: .; clone_size: few; cdr3_nt: TGTGCCAGCAGCTTATGGGACGTTAGATGGGAGCAGTACTTC; cdr3_aa: CASSLWDVRWEQYF
j_call: TRBJ1-4; v_call: TRBV6-5; d_call: .; clone_size: .; cdr3_nt: TGTGCCAGCAGTTACTTCGCGTCTAATGAAAAACTGTTTTTT; cdr3_aa: CASSYFASNEKLFF